This TCR beta chain was observed in a study of blood T cell repertoires in COVID-19. Study information: Italy, Spain and the United States were the sources of the convalescent and acute COVID-19 samples. Sample material is recorded as cDNA or gDNA derived from T cells, B-cell-depleted T cells, or PBMCs.

How the authors handled the data: For nucleated cells, counts were estimated from reference gene primer amplification. Produced via immunoSEQ multiplex PCR; TCRdb's table is partial and in-frame only. V and J calls and clone size are given by that table; D and trimming were obtained from the DNA. The data contain roughly 140,000 clones, roughly 80% of them seen just once; the ten biggest clones take up roughly 2.3%. With 6 bases removed from V and 2 bases from J, the gap between germline ends came to 14 bases. The CDR3 totals 15 residues. Per germline, CDR1 SGHRS and CDR2 YFSETQ. The chain couples TRBV5-1 to TRBJ2-2; no reliable D call. This clonotype was obtained from a man aged 65 to 79 with acute or convalescent COVID-19. Sequencing was done on a sample of peripheral blood. In DNA, the CDR3 is TGCGCCAGCAAATCAGCGCTTCTAAACACCGGGGAGCTGTTTTTT. Its protein is CASKSALLNTGELFF. The full variable domain, with the rest looked up from reference TRBV5-1 and TRBJ2-2, is KAGVTQTPRYLIKTRGQQVTLSCSPISGHRSVSWYQQTPGQGLQFLFEYFSETQRNKGNFPGRFSGRQFSNSRSEMNVSTLELGDSALYLCASKSALLNTGELFFGEGSRLTVL.